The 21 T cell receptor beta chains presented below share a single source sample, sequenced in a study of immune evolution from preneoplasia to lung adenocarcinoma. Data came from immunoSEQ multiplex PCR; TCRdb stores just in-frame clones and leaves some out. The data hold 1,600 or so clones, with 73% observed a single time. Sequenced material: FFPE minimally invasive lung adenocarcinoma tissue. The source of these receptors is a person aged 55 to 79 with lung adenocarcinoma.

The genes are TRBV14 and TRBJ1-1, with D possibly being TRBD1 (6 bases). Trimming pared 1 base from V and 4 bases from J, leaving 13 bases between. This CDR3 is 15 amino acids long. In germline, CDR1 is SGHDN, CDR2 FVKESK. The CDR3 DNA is TGTGCCAGCAGCCAAGTTGGGGCAGGGGCCACTGAAGCTTTCTTT. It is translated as CASSQVGAGATEAFF.

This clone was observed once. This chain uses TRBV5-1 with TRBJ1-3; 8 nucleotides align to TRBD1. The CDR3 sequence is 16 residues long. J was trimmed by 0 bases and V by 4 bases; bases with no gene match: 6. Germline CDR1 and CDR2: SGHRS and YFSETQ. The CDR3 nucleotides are TGCGCCAGCAGCCTGAACACAGGGGGCTCTGGAAACACCATATATTTT. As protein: CASSLNTGGSGNTIYF.

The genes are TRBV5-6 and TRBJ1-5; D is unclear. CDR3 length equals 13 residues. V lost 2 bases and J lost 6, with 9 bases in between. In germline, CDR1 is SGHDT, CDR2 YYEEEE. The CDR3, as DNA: TGTGCCAGCAGCTTCGGTCAGGTTCAGCCCCAGCATTTT. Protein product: CASSFGQVQPQHF. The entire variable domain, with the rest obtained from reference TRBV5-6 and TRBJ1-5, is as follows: DAGVTQSPTHLIKTRGQQVTLRCSPKSGHDTVSWYQQALGQGPQFIFQYYEEEERQRGNFPDRFSGHQFPNYSSELNVNALLLGDSALYLCASSFGQVQPQHFGDGTRLSIL.

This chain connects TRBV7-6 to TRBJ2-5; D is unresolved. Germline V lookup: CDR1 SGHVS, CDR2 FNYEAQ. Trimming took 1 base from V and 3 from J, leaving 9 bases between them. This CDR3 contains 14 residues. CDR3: CASSLVPPKETQYF. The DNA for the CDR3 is TGTGCCAGCAGCTTAGTCCCGCCAAAAGAGACCCAGTACTTC.

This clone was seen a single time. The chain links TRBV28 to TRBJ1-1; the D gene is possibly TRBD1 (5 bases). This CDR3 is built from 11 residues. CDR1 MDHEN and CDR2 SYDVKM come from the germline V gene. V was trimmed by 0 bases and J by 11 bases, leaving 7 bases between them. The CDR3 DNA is TGTGCCAGCAGTTTATGGGACACGGCTTTCTTT. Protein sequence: CASSLWDTAFF.

CDR3 DNA sequence: TGTGCCAGCAGTTTATTCGGGCCCGCTAATGAAAAACTGTTTTTT. Its protein product is CASSLFGPANEKLFF. This rearrangement joins TRBV28 to TRBJ1-4; D call uncertain. This CDR3 is 15 amino acids long. V was pared by 1 base and J by 3 bases, with 9 bases between. Germline V gene sequence: CDR1 MDHEN, CDR2 SYDVKM.

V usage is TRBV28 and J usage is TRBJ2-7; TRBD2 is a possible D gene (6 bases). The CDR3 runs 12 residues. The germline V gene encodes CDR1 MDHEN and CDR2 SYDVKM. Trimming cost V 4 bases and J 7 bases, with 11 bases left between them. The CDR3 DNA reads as TGTGCCAGCAGTTCGGGCGGGGTGGAGCAGTACTTC. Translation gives CASSSGGVEQYF.

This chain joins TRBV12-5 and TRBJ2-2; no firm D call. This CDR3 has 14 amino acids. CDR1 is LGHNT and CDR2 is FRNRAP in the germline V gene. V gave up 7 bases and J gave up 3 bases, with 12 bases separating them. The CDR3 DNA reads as TGTGCTAGTGCGTCGTCTGTGGACACCGGGGAGCTGTTTTTT. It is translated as CASASSVDTGELFF.

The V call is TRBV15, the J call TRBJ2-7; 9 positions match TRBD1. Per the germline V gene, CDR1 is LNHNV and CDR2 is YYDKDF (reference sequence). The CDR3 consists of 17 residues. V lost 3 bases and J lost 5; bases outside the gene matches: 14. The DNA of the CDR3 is TGTGCCACCAGCAGTGTGGGTTCCGGGACAGGGTACAACGAGCAGTACTTC. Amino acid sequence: CATSSVGSGTGYNEQYF.

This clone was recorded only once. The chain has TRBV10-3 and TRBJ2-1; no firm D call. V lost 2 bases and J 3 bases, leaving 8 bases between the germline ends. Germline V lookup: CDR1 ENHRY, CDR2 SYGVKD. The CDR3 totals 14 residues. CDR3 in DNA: TGTGCCATCAGTGAGGAGGATGACTACAATGAGCAGTTCTTC. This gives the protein CAISEEDDYNEQFF.

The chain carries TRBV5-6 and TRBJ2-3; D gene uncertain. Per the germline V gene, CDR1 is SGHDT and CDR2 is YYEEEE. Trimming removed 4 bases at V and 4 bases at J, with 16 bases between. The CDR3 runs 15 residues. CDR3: CASSIGPRSADTQYF. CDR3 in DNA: TGTGCCAGCAGCATAGGGCCCAGGAGCGCAGATACGCAGTATTTT. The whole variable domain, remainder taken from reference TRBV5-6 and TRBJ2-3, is DAGVTQSPTHLIKTRGQQVTLRCSPKSGHDTVSWYQQALGQGPQFIFQYYEEEERQRGNFPDRFSGHQFPNYSSELNVNALLLGDSALYLCASSIGPRSADTQYFGPGTRLTVL.

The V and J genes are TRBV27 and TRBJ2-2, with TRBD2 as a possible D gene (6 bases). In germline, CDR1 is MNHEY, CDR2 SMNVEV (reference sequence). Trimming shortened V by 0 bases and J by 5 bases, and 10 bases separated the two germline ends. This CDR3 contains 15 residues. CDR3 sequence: CASSLSARGTGELFF. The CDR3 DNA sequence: TGTGCCAGCAGTTTATCGGCTCGGGGGACCGGGGAGCTGTTTTTT.

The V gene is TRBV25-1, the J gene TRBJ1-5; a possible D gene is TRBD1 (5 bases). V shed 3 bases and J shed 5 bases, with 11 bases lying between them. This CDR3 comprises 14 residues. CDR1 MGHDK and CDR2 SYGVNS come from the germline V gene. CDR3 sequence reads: CASSDRQRHQPQHF. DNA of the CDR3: TGTGCCAGCAGTGACCGACAGAGGCATCAGCCCCAGCATTTT.

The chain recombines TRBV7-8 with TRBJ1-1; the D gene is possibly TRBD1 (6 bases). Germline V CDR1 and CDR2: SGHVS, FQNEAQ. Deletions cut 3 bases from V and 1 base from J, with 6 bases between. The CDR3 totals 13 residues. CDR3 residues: CASSLTGNTEAFF. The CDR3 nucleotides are TGTGCCAGCAGCTTGACAGGGAACACTGAAGCTTTCTTT.

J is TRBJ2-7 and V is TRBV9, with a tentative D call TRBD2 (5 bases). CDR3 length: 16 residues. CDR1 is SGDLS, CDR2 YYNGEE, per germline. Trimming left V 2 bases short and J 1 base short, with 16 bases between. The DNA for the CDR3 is TGTGCCAGCAGCGTCAGCGGATCAGTTTCTTCCTACGAGCAGTACTTC. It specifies CASSVSGSVSSYEQYF.

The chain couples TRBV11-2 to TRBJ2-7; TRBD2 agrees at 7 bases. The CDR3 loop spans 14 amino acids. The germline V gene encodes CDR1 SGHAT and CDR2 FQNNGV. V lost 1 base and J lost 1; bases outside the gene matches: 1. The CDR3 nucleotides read TGTGCCAGCAGCTTAGCGGGGGGTTCCTACGAGCAGTACTTC. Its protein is CASSLAGGSYEQYF.

The CDR3 spells CASSEAAWVNEKLFF. The CDR3 DNA sequence: TGTGCCAGCAGTGAAGCCGCGTGGGTCAATGAAAAACTGTTTTTT. The V and J genes are TRBV2 and TRBJ1-4; D remains ambiguous. V gave up 0 bases and J gave up 5 bases, with 10 bases separating them. Germline V gives CDR1 SNHLY, CDR2 FYNNEI. The CDR3 sequence is 15 residues long.

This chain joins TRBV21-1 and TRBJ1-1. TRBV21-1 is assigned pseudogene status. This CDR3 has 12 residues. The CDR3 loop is CASIPRATEAFF. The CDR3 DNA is TGTGCCAGCATCCCGAGGGCGACTGAAGCTTTCTTT.

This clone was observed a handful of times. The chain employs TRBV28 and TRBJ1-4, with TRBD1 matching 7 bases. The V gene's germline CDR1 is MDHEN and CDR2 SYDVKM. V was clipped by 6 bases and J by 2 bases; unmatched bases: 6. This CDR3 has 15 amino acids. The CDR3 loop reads CASSLQGLTNEKLFF. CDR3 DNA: TGTGCCAGCAGCCTACAGGGGTTGACTAATGAAAAACTGTTTTTT.

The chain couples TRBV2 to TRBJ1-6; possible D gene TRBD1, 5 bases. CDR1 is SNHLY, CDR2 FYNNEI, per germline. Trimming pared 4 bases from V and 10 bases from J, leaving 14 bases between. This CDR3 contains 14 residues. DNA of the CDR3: TGTGCCAGCAGTGGTGGGGCAGAGGTGTCACCCCTCCACTTT. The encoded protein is CASSGGAEVSPLHF.

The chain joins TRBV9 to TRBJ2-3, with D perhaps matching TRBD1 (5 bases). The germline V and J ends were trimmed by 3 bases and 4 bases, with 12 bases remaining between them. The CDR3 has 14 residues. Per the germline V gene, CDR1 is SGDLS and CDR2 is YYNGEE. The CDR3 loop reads CASSAGSGPDTQYF. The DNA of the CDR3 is TGTGCCAGCAGCGCAGGGTCCGGTCCAGATACGCAGTATTTT.